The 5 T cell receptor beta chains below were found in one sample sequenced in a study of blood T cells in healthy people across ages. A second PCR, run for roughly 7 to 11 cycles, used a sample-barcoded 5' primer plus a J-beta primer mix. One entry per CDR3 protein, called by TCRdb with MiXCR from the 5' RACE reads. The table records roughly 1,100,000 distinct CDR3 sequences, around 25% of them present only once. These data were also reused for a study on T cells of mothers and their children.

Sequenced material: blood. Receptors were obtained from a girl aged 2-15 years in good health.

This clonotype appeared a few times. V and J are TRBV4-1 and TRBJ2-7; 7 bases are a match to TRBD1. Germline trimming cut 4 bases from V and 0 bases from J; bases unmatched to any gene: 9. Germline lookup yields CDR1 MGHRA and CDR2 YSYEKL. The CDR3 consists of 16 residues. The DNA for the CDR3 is TGCGCCAGCAGCCCCACCCGGGACAGCCTCTCCTACGAGCAGTACTTC. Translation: CASSPTRDSLSYEQYF.

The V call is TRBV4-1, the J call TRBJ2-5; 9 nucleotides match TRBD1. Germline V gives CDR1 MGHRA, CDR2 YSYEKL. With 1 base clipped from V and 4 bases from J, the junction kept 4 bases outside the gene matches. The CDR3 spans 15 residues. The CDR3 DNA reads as TGCGCCAGCAGCCAAGTTACAGGGGGCTTAGAGACCCAGTACTTC. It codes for CASSQVTGGLETQYF.

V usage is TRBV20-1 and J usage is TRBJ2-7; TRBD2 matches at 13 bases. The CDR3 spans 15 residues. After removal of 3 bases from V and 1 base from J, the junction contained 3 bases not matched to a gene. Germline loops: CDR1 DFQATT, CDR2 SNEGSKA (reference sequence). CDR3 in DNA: TGCAGTGCTAGTGGGACTAGCGGGATATCCTACGAGCAGTACTTC. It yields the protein CSASGTSGISYEQYF.

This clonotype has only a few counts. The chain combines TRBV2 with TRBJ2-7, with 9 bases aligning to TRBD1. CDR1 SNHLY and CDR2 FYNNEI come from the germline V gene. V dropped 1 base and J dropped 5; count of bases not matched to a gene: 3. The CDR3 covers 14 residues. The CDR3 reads CASSEGTGADEQYF. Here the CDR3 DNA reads TGTGCCAGCAGTGAAGGGACAGGGGCCGACGAGCAGTACTTC. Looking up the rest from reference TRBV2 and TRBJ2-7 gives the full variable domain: EPEVTQTPSHQVTQMGQEVILRCVPISNHLYFYWYRQILGQKVEFLVSFYNNEISEKSEIFDDQFSVERPDGSNFTLKIRSTKLEDSAMYFCASSEGTGADEQYFGPGTRLTVT.

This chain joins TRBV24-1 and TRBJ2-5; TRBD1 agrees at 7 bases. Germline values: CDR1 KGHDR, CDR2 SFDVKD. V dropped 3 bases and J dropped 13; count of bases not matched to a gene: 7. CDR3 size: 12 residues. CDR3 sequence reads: CATSDATGKTYF. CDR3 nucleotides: TGTGCCACCAGTGATGCGACAGGGAAGACGTACTTC.